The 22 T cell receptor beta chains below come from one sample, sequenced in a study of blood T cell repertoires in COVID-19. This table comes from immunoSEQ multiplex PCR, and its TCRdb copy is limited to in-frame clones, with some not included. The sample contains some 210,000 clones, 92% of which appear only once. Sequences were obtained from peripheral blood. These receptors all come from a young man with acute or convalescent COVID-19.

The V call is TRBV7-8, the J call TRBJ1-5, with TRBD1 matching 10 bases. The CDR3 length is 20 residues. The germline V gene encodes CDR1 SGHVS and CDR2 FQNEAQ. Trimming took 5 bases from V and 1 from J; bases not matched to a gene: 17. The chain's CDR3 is CASSPQPGQGSIMSNQPQHF. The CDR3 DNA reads TGTGCCAGCAGCCCCCAACCGGGACAGGGGTCGATTATGAGCAATCAGCCCCAGCATTTT.

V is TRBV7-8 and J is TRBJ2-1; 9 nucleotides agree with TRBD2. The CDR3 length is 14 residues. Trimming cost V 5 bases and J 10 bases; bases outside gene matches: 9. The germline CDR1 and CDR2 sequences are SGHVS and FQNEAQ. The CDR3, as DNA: TGTGCCAGCAGCCGCCGGCGGGGGGGTAGGGAGCAGTTCTTC. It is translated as CASSRRRGGREQFF.

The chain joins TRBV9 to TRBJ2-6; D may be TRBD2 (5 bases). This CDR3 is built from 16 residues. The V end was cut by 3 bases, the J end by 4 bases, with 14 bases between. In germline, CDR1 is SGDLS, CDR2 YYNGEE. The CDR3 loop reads CASSEEVASGANVLTF. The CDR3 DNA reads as TGTGCCAGCAGCGAGGAAGTAGCGTCAGGGGCCAACGTCCTGACTTTC.

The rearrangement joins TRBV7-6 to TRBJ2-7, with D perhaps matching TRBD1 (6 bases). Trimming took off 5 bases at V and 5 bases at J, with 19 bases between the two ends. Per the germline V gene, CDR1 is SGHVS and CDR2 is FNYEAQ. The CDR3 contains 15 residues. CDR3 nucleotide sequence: TGTGCCAGCAGCCCAAACAGGGACGCCAACCACGAGCAGTACTTC. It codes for CASSPNRDANHEQYF.

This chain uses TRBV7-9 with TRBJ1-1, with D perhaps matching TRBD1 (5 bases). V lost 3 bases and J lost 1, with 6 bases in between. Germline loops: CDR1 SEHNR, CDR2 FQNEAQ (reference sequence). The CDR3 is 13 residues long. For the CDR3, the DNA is TGTGCCAGCAGCTTTGGGGCGAACACTGAAGCTTTCTTT. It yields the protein CASSFGANTEAFF.

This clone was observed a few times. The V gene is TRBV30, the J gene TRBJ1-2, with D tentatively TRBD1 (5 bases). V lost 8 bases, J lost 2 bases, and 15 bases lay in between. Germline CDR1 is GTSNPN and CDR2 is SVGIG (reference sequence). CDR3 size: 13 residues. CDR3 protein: CAKGRAENYGYTF. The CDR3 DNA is TGTGCCAAGGGCAGGGCTGAAAACTATGGCTACACCTTC.

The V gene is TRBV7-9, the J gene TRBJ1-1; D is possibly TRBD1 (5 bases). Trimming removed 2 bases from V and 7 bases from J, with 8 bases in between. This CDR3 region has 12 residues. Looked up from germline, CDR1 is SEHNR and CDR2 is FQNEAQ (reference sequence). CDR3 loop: CASSLQGLEAFF. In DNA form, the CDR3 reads TGTGCCAGCAGCTTACAGGGACTTGAAGCTTTCTTT. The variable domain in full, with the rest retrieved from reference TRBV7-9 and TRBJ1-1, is DTGVSQNPRHKITKRGQNVTFRCDPISEHNRLYWYRQTLGQGPEFLTYFQNEAQLEKSRLLSDRFSAERPKGSFSTLEIQRTEQGDSAMYLCASSLQGLEAFFGQGTRLTVV.

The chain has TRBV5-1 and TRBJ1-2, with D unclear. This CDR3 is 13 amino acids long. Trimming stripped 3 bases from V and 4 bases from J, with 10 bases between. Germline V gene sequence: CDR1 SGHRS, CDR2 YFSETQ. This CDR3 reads CASSSVPSYGYTF. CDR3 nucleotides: TGCGCCAGCAGCTCGGTACCTTCCTATGGCTACACCTTC. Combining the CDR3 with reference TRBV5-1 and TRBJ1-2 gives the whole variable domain KAGVTQTPRYLIKTRGQQVTLSCSPISGHRSVSWYQQTPGQGLQFLFEYFSETQRNKGNFPGRFSGRQFSNSRSEMNVSTLELGDSALYLCASSSVPSYGYTFGSGTRLTVV.

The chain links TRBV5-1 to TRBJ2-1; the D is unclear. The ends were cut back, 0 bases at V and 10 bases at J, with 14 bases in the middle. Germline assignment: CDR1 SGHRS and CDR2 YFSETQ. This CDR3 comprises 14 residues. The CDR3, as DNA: TGCGCCAGCAGCTTGGAACCGACGGGTGGGGAGCAGTTCTTC. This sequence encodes CASSLEPTGGEQFF. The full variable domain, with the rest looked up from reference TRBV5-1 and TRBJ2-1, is KAGVTQTPRYLIKTRGQQVTLSCSPISGHRSVSWYQQTPGQGLQFLFEYFSETQRNKGNFPGRFSGRQFSNSRSEMNVSTLELGDSALYLCASSLEPTGGEQFFGPGTRLTVL.

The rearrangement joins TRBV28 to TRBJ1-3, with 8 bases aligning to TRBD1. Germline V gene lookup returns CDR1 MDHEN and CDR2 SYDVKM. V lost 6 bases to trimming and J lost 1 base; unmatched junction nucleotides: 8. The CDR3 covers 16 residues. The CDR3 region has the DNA TGTGCCAGCAGCTCTATCGACAGGGGTTCTGGAAACACCATATATTTT. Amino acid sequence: CASSSIDRGSGNTIYF.

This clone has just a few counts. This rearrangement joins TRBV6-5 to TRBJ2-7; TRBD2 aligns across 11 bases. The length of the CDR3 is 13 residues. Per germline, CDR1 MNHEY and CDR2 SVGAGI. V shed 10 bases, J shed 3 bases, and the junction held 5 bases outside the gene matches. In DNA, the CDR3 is TGTGCCACAATCACTAGCGGGAGCTACGAGCAGTACTTC. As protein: CATITSGSYEQYF.

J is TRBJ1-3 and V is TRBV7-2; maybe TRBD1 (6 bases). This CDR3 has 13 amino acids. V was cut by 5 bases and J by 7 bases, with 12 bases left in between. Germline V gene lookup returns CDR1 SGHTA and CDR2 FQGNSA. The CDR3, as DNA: TGTGCCAGCAGCCCGGACAGCAGGAACACCATATATTTT. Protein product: CASSPDSRNTIYF. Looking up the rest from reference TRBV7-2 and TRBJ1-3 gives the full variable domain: GAGVSQSPSNKVTEKGKDVELRCDPISGHTALYWYRQSLGQGLEFLIYFQGNSAPDKSGLPSDRFSAERTGGSVSTLTIQRTQQEDSAVYLCASSPDSRNTIYFGEGSWLTVV.

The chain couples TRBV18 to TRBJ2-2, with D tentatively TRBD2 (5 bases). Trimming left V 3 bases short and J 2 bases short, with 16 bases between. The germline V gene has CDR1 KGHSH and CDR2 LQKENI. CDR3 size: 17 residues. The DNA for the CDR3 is TGTGCCAGCTCACCGCTCTCGGGAAGGGTAAACACCGGGGAGCTGTTTTTT. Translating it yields CASSPLSGRVNTGELFF.

CDR3: CASSLRVRETQYF. The CDR3 DNA reads as TGTGCCAGCAGTTTAAGAGTTCGGGAGACCCAGTACTTC. The V gene is TRBV28, the J gene TRBJ2-5; D unresolved. Germline CDR1 and CDR2: MDHEN and SYDVKM. The CDR3 has 13 residues. V lost 2 bases and J lost 5, with 9 bases in between.

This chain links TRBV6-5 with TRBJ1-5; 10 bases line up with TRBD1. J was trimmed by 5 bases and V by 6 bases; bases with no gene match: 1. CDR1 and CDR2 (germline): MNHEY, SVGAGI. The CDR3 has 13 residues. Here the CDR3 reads CASRTGGYQPQHF. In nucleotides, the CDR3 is TGTGCCAGCAGGACAGGGGGCTATCAGCCCCAGCATTTT.

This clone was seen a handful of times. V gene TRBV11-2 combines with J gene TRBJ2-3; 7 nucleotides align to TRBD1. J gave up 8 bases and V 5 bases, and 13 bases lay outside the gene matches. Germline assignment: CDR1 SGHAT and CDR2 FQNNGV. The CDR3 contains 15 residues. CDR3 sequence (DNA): TGTGCCAGCAGCGAATGGGACAGAGGTTCACGTACGCAGTATTTT. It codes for CASSEWDRGSRTQYF. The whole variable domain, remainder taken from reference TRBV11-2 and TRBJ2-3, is EAGVAQSPRYKIIEKRQSVAFWCNPISGHATLYWYQQILGQGPKLLIQFQNNGVVDDSQLPKDRFSAERLKGVDSTLKIQPAKLEDSAVYLCASSEWDRGSRTQYFGPGTRLTVL.

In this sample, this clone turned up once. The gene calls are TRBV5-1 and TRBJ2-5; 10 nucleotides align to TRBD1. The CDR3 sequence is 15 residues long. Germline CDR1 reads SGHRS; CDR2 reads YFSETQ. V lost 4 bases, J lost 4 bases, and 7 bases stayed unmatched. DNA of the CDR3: TGCGCCAGCAGCCCGACAGGGGGCAAGGGAGAGACCCAGTACTTC. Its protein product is CASSPTGGKGETQYF. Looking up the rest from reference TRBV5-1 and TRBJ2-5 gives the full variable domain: KAGVTQTPRYLIKTRGQQVTLSCSPISGHRSVSWYQQTPGQGLQFLFEYFSETQRNKGNFPGRFSGRQFSNSRSEMNVSTLELGDSALYLCASSPTGGKGETQYFGPGTRLLVL.

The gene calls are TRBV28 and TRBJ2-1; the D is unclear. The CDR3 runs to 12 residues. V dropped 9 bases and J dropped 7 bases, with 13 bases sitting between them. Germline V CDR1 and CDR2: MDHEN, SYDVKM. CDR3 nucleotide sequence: TGTGCCAGTGGTCCCGGTTTGAATGAGCAGTTCTTC. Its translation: CASGPGLNEQFF.

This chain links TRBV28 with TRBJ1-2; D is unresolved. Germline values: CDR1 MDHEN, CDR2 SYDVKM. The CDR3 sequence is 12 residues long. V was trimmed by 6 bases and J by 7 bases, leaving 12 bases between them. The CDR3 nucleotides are TGTGCCAGCAGGAGGGAAGTGAGTGGCTACACCTTC. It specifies CASRREVSGYTF.

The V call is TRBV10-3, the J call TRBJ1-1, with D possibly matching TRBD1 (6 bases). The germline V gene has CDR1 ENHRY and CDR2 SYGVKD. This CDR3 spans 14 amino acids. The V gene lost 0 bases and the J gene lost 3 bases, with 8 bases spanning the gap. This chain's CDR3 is CAISESAGDTEAFF. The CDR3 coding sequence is TGTGCCATCAGTGAGTCCGCAGGGGACACTGAAGCTTTCTTT.

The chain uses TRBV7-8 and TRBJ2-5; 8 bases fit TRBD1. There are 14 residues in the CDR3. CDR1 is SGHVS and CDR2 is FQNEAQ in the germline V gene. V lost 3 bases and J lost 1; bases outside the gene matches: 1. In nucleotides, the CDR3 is TGTGCCAGCAGCTTTGACAGGGGCCAAGAGACCCAGTACTTC. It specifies CASSFDRGQETQYF.

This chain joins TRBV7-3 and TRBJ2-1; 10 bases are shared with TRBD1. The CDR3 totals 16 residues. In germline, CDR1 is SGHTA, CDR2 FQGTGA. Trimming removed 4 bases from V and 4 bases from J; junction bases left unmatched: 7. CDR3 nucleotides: TGTGCCAGCAGCTCGACAGGGGGCCCATTTTACAATGAGCAGTTCTTC. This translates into CASSSTGGPFYNEQFF.